Shown below are 13 T cell receptor beta chains from a single sample sequenced in a study of T cell responses to AZD1222 COVID-19 vaccine. The data were produced by immunoSEQ multiplex PCR, yet TCRdb's version contains in-frame clones alone and is incomplete. The sample yields 95,000 to 150,000 clones, around 86% seen once. The starting material was peripheral blood, obtained on day 0 of AZD1222 vaccination. Receptors originate from an adult in good health.

The CDR3 protein is CASRPEGVSAQYF. CDR3 DNA: TGTGCAAGTCGCCCCGAAGGGGTATCGGCGCAGTATTTT. J is TRBJ2-3 and V is TRBV12-2; the D call of TRBD1 is as the table states it, not checked on the DNA. TRBV12-2 is given as a pseudogene. The CDR3 length is 13 residues.

The genes are TRBV28 and TRBJ1-3; 7 positions match TRBD1. J was trimmed by 0 bases and V by 6 bases; bases with no gene match: 5. This CDR3 is 15 amino acids long. Germline CDR1 MDHEN, CDR2 SYDVKM. This chain's CDR3 is CASSSQGTSGNTIYF. CDR3 DNA: TGTGCCAGCAGCTCACAGGGGACCTCTGGAAACACCATATATTTT.

The rearrangement joins TRBV28 to TRBJ1-1; D remains unclear. This CDR3 region has 11 residues. CDR1 and CDR2 (germline): MDHEN, SYDVKM. V dropped 3 bases and J dropped 10 bases, with 9 bases sitting between them. The CDR3 DNA reads TGTGCCAGCAGTTTGGGTCTGGGAGCTTTCTTT. The encoded protein is CASSLGLGAFF. The complete variable domain, with remaining parts taken from reference TRBV28 and TRBJ1-1, reads DVKVTQSSRYLVKRTGEKVFLECVQDMDHENMFWYRQDPGLGLRLIYFSYDVKMKEKGDIPEGYSVSREKKERFSLILESASTNQTSMYLCASSLGLGAFFGQGTRLTVV.

V gene TRBV7-9 combines with J gene TRBJ1-6; tentative D call: TRBD1 (5 bases). V lost 6 bases and J 6 bases, leaving 12 bases between the germline ends. The length of the CDR3 is 14 residues. CDR1 and CDR2 (germline): SEHNR, FQNEAQ (reference sequence). The CDR3, as DNA: TGTGCCAGCAGTTCTACAGGATCTAATTCACCCCTCCACTTT. Its protein is CASSSTGSNSPLHF.

J is TRBJ2-1 and V is TRBV6-2 or TRBV6-3, with D perhaps matching TRBD1 or TRBD2 (5 bases each). This CDR3 has 15 amino acids. Trimming took off 2 bases at V and 9 bases at J, with 17 bases between the two ends. CDR1 is MNHEY, CDR2 SVGEGT, per germline. The CDR3 here is CASSYGGRPGSEQFF. The CDR3 DNA follows: TGTGCCAGCAGTTACGGGGGACGGCCAGGATCTGAGCAGTTCTTC.

Concerning this clone: A read error may account for a junction end that differs from germline. The CDR3 sequence is CASSRPQLTGAEYLF. The CDR3 bases are TGTGCCAGCAGTCGCCCTCAGTTAACAGGGGCTGAATACCTCTTT. This rearrangement joins TRBV6-2 or TRBV6-3 to TRBJ1-1, with TRBD1 matching over 7 bases. The CDR3 spans 15 residues. Germline V CDR1 and CDR2: MNHEY, SVGEGT.

The CDR3 spells CASSLADYRGLSNEQYF. In DNA, the CDR3 is TGTGCCAGCAGCCTGGCGGACTACAGGGGGCTGAGCAACGAGCAGTACTTC. This chain connects TRBV5-8 to TRBJ2-7; TRBD1 aligns across 9 bases. The length of the CDR3 is 17 residues. After removal of 4 bases from V and 5 bases from J, the junction contained 16 bases not matched to a gene. Germline loops: CDR1 SGHTS, CDR2 YDEGEE.

The chain is built from TRBV28 and TRBJ1-2, with TRBD1 identical over 9 bases. Germline V gene lookup returns CDR1 MDHEN and CDR2 SYDVKM. The CDR3 covers 15 residues. V shed 8 bases and J 4 bases; nucleotides not matched to a gene: 11. The CDR3 bases are TGTGCCAGCTGTTGGCGGGGACAGGGCAGCTATGGCTACACCTTC. Translation gives CASCWRGQGSYGYTF.

This clone occurred once. The rearrangement uses TRBV6-4 and TRBJ1-1; 8 positions agree with TRBD1. The CDR3 is 17 residues long. The V gene's germline CDR1 is MRHNA and CDR2 SNTAGT. V was clipped by 4 bases and J by 1 base; unmatched bases: 11. CDR3 amino acids: CASSAEARGPANTEAFF. CDR3 nucleotide sequence: TGTGCCAGCAGTGCCGAAGCCAGGGGGCCGGCGAACACTGAAGCTTTCTTT.

This chain uses TRBV30 with TRBJ2-1; TRBD2 aligns across 7 bases. V shed 2 bases and J 9 bases; nucleotides not matched to a gene: 13. The V gene's germline CDR1 is GTSNPN and CDR2 SVGIG (reference sequence). The CDR3 is 15 residues long. CDR3 bases: TGTGCCTGGAGTACCCACAAGCGGGACTACCGTGAGCAGTTCTTC. It is translated as CAWSTHKRDYREQFF.

V gene TRBV6-4 combines with J gene TRBJ2-1; tentative D call: TRBD2 (6 bases). Germline loops: CDR1 MRHNA, CDR2 SNTAGT. Deletions cut 6 bases from V and 10 bases from J, with 25 bases between. The CDR3 sequence is 16 residues long. The CDR3 region is CASSGTSGALGSEQFF. CDR3 bases: TGTGCCAGCAGCGGCACTTCGGGAGCGCTAGGTTCGGAGCAGTTCTTC.

This clone was counted a few times. The rearrangement joins TRBV28 to TRBJ1-2, with 7 nucleotides matching TRBD1. The CDR3 is 12 residues long. V gave up 7 bases and J gave up 10 bases; unmatched junction bases: 9. The germline V gene has CDR1 MDHEN and CDR2 SYDVKM. CDR3 region: CASKRQGDFYTF. The CDR3 DNA sequence: TGTGCCAGCAAGAGACAGGGAGACTTCTACACCTTC.

The V call is TRBV20-1, the J call TRBJ2-1; D is ambiguous. Germline CDR1 DFQATT, CDR2 SNEGSKA (reference sequence). V lost 3 bases and J lost 4, with 13 bases in between. CDR3 length equals 14 residues. The CDR3 loop reads CSASLPGPYNEQFF. The CDR3 nucleotides are TGCAGTGCTAGTCTCCCCGGGCCTTACAATGAGCAGTTCTTC.